The present T cell receptor beta chain was sequenced within a study of T cells in localized non-small cell lung cancer. Study findings and constraints: Analysis by sequencing included only one tumor region, so heterogeneity remains possible. Greater blood T cell density accompanied longer overall survival. Appearance in adjacent lung was seen for a median approximately 58 of the top 100 tumor clones. Adjacent uninvolved lung tissue had the highest T cell clonality, exceeding tumor.

TCRdb's table, derived via immunoSEQ multiplex PCR, lists solely in-frame clones and lacks some. Of under 60,000 clones listed, 80% to 90% were seen once; the top ten hold 18%. For this clone: The antigen is unknown. Other DNA sequences in the sample encode the same CDR3.

V was pared by 4 bases and J by 0 bases, with 2 bases of the junction left unmatched. The CDR3 is 16 amino acids. Germline V gene data show CDR1 as SGHTA and CDR2 as FQGTGA. This specimen was peripheral blood, taken before any cancer treatment. This chain connects TRBV7-3 to TRBJ2-3; 12 bases line up with TRBD2. This TCR derives from a male donor aged 60 or over with stage III squamous cell lung carcinoma. The CDR3 is CASSSGTSGSTDTQYF. The DNA for the CDR3 is TGTGCCAGCAGCTCGGGGACTAGCGGGAGCACAGATACGCAGTATTTT. Drawing the rest from reference TRBV7-3 and TRBJ2-3, the complete variable domain is GAGVSQTPSNKVTEKGKYVELRCDPISGHTALYWYRQSLGQGPEFLIYFQGTGAADDSGLPNDRFFAVRPEGSVSTLKIQRTERGDSAVYLCASSSGTSGSTDTQYFGPGTRLTVL.